This passage covers 18 T cell receptor beta chains from one sample sequenced in a study of memory CD4+ T cells and cytomegalovirus serostatus. Only in-frame clones appear in the TCRdb table, and some are missing; sequencing was by immunoSEQ multiplex PCR. Seen here are roughly 50,000 clones, around 80% observed once, and the top ten hold 0.75% to 0.9%. The sort gate was single viable CD3+CD4+CD8-CD45RO+ cells for memory CD4+ T cells. The sequencing sample was made of memory CD4+ T cells from blood. These TCRs come from an adult in good health and CMV-seronegative.

The genes are TRBV10-3 and TRBJ2-7; D is unclear. Germline V gene lookup returns CDR1 ENHRY and CDR2 SYGVKD. CDR3 length: 13 residues. Deletions cut 1 base from V and 7 bases from J, with 11 bases between. The CDR3 nucleotides read TGTGCCATCAGTGAGTTCGGTTCGAGGGAGCAGTACTTC. Amino acid sequence: CAISEFGSREQYF.

This clone was detected a few times. This sequence joins TRBV7-2 and TRBJ1-5; no definite D call. The CDR3 spans 15 residues. V lost 4 bases to trimming and J lost 0 bases, with 10 bases between them. Germline CDR1 reads SGHTA; CDR2 reads FQGNSA. The CDR3 DNA sequence: TGTGCCAGCAGCTCTTATGGCAGTAGCAATCAGCCCCAGCATTTT. It encodes CASSSYGSSNQPQHF.

The table lists this clone with a count of one. The J gene is TRBJ1-5, the V gene TRBV15; 8 bases align to TRBD1. Germline assignment: CDR1 LNHNV and CDR2 YYDKDF (reference sequence). CDR3 length equals 18 residues. The J segment lost 0 bases and the V segment lost 3 bases, leaving 10 bases of the junction unmatched. The CDR3 DNA reads as TGTGCCACCAGCAGTCGACAGGGGCGGGGGTATAGCAATCAGCCCCAGCATTTT. Encoded protein: CATSSRQGRGYSNQPQHF.

V usage is TRBV5-8 and J usage is TRBJ1-1; D is possibly TRBD1 (6 bases). Trimming shortened V by 2 bases and J by 6 bases, and 20 bases separated the two germline ends. The CDR3 consists of 16 residues. Germline V gene lookup returns CDR1 SGHTS and CDR2 YDEGEE. The CDR3 sequence: CASSFVPSTGHAEAFF. In nucleotides, the CDR3 is TGTGCCAGCAGCTTTGTTCCCTCAACGGGACACGCTGAAGCTTTCTTT.

This chain links TRBV7-9 with TRBJ2-7; 11 bases match TRBD2. The V and J ends lost 4 bases and 7 bases, in that order; junction bases with no gene match: 12. The germline V gene encodes CDR1 SEHNR and CDR2 FQNEAQ (reference sequence). The CDR3 extends over 16 amino acids. CDR3 sequence reads: CASSSLRLAGNLEQYF. The CDR3 DNA is TGTGCCAGCAGCTCCCTCCGACTAGCGGGGAACCTAGAGCAGTACTTC.

This clone was counted a single time. The chain couples TRBV5-6 to TRBJ2-1; no clear D. V was shortened by 1 base and J by 7 bases, with 9 bases between the two germline ends. Germline V gene data show CDR1 as SGHDT and CDR2 as YYEEEE. The CDR3 sequence is 13 residues long. Here the CDR3 reads CASSLLSRNEQFF. The CDR3 DNA reads as TGTGCCAGCAGCTTGCTATCTAGGAATGAGCAGTTCTTC. The full variable domain, completed using reference TRBV5-6 and TRBJ2-1, is DAGVTQSPTHLIKTRGQQVTLRCSPKSGHDTVSWYQQALGQGPQFIFQYYEEEERQRGNFPDRFSGHQFPNYSSELNVNALLLGDSALYLCASSLLSRNEQFFGPGTRLTVL.

The chain links TRBV6-5 to TRBJ1-1; 9 positions agree with TRBD1. The CDR3 is 14 residues long. Looked up from germline, CDR1 is MNHEY and CDR2 is SVGAGI. The V gene end was trimmed by 6 bases and the J gene end by 6 bases; junction bases not matched to a gene: 8. The CDR3 sequence: CASSGQGLRSEAFF. Written as DNA, the CDR3 is TGTGCCAGCAGCGGACAGGGGCTCCGCTCTGAAGCTTTCTTT.

This clone has just one count. J is TRBJ1-6 and V is TRBV6-6, with TRBD1 as a possible D gene (5 bases). Germline V CDR1 and CDR2: MNHNY, SVGAGI (reference sequence). This CDR3 is 14 amino acids long. V was shortened by 7 bases and J by 5 bases, with 12 bases between the two germline ends. The CDR3 sequence: CASTQQGDNSPLHF. The DNA of the CDR3 is TGTGCCAGCACCCAGCAGGGAGATAATTCACCCCTCCACTTT.

The rearrangement joins TRBV5-8 to TRBJ2-2; D remains ambiguous. The ends were cut back, 0 bases at V and 16 bases at J, with 13 bases in the middle. Per germline, CDR1 SGHTS and CDR2 YDEGEE. This CDR3 contains 12 residues. The CDR3 sequence is CASSLAALDGFF. In nucleotides, the CDR3 is TGTGCCAGCAGCTTGGCAGCACTGGATGGGTTTTTT.

This chain connects TRBV28 to TRBJ1-2, with D possibly TRBD1 on 5 matching bases. This CDR3 region has 13 residues. V lost 4 bases to trimming and J lost 4 bases, with 10 bases between them. From germline, CDR1 is MDHEN and CDR2 SYDVKM. The CDR3 DNA follows: TGTGCCAGCAGTTATGGGAGGGGCTATGGCTACACCTTC. This encodes CASSYGRGYGYTF.

The rearrangement uses TRBV5-4 and TRBJ1-1; D is ambiguous. The CDR3 totals 12 residues. CDR1 is SGHNT and CDR2 is YYREEE in the germline V gene (reference sequence). Trimming left V 5 bases short and J 6 bases short, with 11 bases between. CDR3 bases: TGTGCCAGCAGAGCCGGGAGAGCTGAAGCTTTCTTT. Its translation: CASRAGRAEAFF. Full variable domain (rest looked up from reference TRBV5-4 and TRBJ1-1): ETGVTQSPTHLIKTRGQQVTLRCSSQSGHNTVSWYQQALGQGPQFIFQYYREEENGRGNFPPRFSGLQFPNYSSELNVNALELDDSALYLCASRAGRAEAFFGQGTRLTVV.

The chain has TRBV27 and TRBJ1-6, with D unclear. The germline V gene has CDR1 MNHEY and CDR2 SMNVEV (reference sequence). The V end lost 7 bases, the J end lost 10 bases, and 11 bases lay between the germline ends. The CDR3 has 12 amino acids. The CDR3 nucleotides are TGTGCCAGCAAGGAACGGCGGTCACCCCTCCACTTT. Translating gives CASKERRSPLHF.

This clone was seen once. The genes are TRBV11-2 and TRBJ2-1, with 7 bases lining up with TRBD1. The CDR3 spans 15 residues. The germline CDR1 and CDR2 sequences are SGHAT and FQNNGV. V trimming: 5 bases; J trimming: 5 bases; junction bases outside the gene matches: 9. CDR3 in amino acids: CASSMGHRGDNEQFF. As DNA, the CDR3 is TGTGCCAGCAGCATGGGGCACAGGGGAGACAATGAGCAGTTCTTC.

This sequence joins TRBV7-9 and TRBJ2-2; D possibly matches TRBD1 or TRBD2 (5 bases each). Germline V gene sequence: CDR1 SEHNR, CDR2 FQNEAQ (reference sequence). Trimming took 6 bases from V and 1 from J, leaving 9 bases between them. This CDR3 spans 14 amino acids. The CDR3 DNA reads as TGTGCCAGCAGTTCAGGGAGGAACACCGGGGAGCTGTTTTTT. Its translation: CASSSGRNTGELFF.

The chain carries TRBV27 and TRBJ2-5; 7 bases are shared with TRBD1. The V gene's germline CDR1 is MNHEY and CDR2 SMNVEV (reference sequence). V was clipped by 4 bases and J by 5 bases; unmatched bases: 10. The CDR3 has 15 amino acids. CDR3 loop: CASSSMAGGRETQYF. The CDR3 DNA follows: TGTGCCAGCAGTTCCATGGCAGGGGGAAGGGAGACCCAGTACTTC.

This chain uses TRBV5-1 with TRBJ2-1; D ambiguous. The germline gives CDR1 SGHRS, CDR2 YFSETQ. V lost 1 base and J lost 12, with 17 bases in between. This CDR3 has 14 residues. CDR3 region: CASSLNSDLSWQFF. The CDR3 region has the DNA TGCGCCAGCAGCTTGAACAGCGACCTCAGTTGGCAGTTCTTC.

This clone showed up just once. The V and J genes are TRBV21-1 and TRBJ1-3. TRBV21-1 constitutes a pseudogene. This CDR3 spans 14 amino acids. DNA of the CDR3: TGTGCCAGCAGCTCAGGGCGGGGACCGAACACCATATATTTT. Protein product: CASSSGRGPNTIYF.

J is TRBJ2-7 and V is TRBV7-2; TRBD1 agrees at 7 bases. The ends lost 5 bases at V and 7 bases at J; junction bases unmatched: 11. The CDR3 runs 14 residues. Germline V lookup: CDR1 SGHTA, CDR2 FQGNSA. The CDR3 loop is CASSPIDRAREQYF. Written as DNA, the CDR3 is TGTGCCAGCAGCCCCATAGACAGGGCGCGGGAGCAGTACTTC.